The text below deals with one T cell receptor beta chain. Antigen unknown. The CDR3 loop spans 14 amino acids. With V trimmed by 4 bases and J by 2 bases, 6 bases remained unmatched. CDR1 and CDR2 (germline): SGHNT, YYREEE (reference sequence). Amplification used 60 Vbeta primers and 13 Jbeta primers. Clones were read by immunoSEQ multiplex PCR, and TCRdb kept only the in-frame ones, dropping some. The sample includes 110,000 to 150,000 clones, roughly 83% of them seen just once. The sample comes from a study of cytomegalovirus exposure and HLA in healthy donors. Study-wide results and limits: Immune exposure information available was restricted to CMV serostatus. Per published reports, the classifier diagnosed cytomegalovirus status with high specificity and sensitivity. In a later analysis, HLA-C alleles had the fewest associated TCRs, DRB1 alleles the most.

The chain joins TRBV5-4 to TRBJ2-7; TRBD2 aligns across 7 bases. The TCR sequence derives from a female donor in good health and CMV-seronegative. Material: PBMCs. The CDR3 protein is CASSTPREAYEQYF. For the CDR3, the DNA is TGTGCCAGCAGCACACCCCGGGAGGCCTACGAGCAGTACTTC.